Listed below are T cell receptor beta chains from one sample, sequenced in a study of PD-1 blockade in classical Hodgkin lymphoma. This table comes from immunoSEQ multiplex PCR, and its TCRdb copy is limited to in-frame clones, with some not included. The data contain 24,000 or so clones, about 90% of them seen just once; the ten biggest clones take up more than 0.45%. Material: CD4+ T cells from blood. The receptors come from a human donor with classical Hodgkin lymphoma. The CDR3 runs from the conserved cysteine through the conserved F or W. A D gene is named only where the DNA matches it firmly. The size entry is marked missing in some rows and otherwise reads once, few, many or a size class.

clone_size j_call d_call v_call cdr3_aa cdr3_nt
. TRBJ2-1 . TRBV5-1 CASSSNDPSYNEQFF TGCGCCAGCAGCAGTAATGATCCTTCCTACAATGAGCAGTTCTTC
. TRBJ1-2 TRBD1 TRBV11-2 CASSLDRADGYTF TGTGCCAGCAGCCTGGACAGGGCCGATGGCTACACCTTC
. TRBJ2-1 . TRBV7-3 CASSLLGGPNEQFF TGTGCCAGCAGCTTGCTCGGGGGGCCTAATGAGCAGTTCTTC
few TRBJ1-2 . TRBV18 CASSLRTHYGYTF TGTGCCAGCTCACTCAGGACCCACTATGGCTACACCTTC
. TRBJ1-5 . TRBV19 CASSISGLSNQPQHF TGTGCCAGTAGTATTTCAGGGCTTAGCAATCAGCCCCAGCATTTT
. TRBJ2-2 . TRBV7-9 CASSLAGGPNTGELFF TGTGCCAGCAGCTTAGCGGGGGGCCCGAACACCGGGGAGCTGTTTTTT
once TRBJ2-2 . TRBV19 CASSMQRNTGELFF TGTGCCAGTAGTATGCAGAGGAACACCGGGGAGCTGTTTTTT
. TRBJ2-3 TRBD2 TRBV6-1 CASSDGLAAADTQYF TGTGCCAGCAGTGACGGACTAGCGGCGGCAGATACGCAGTATTTT
. TRBJ2-1 TRBD2 TRBV7-9 CASSLVPSGGAVEQFF TGTGCCAGCAGCTTAGTCCCCAGCGGGGGGGCCGTTGAGCAGTTCTTC
. TRBJ2-7 TRBD1 TRBV5-1 CASSLYNPGQGLYVQYF TGCGCCAGCAGCCTGTATAACCCGGGACAGGGCTTATACGTGCAGTACTTC
. TRBJ2-1 . TRBV9 CASSGWDSSSYNEQFF TGTGCCAGCAGCGGCTGGGACTCCAGCTCCTACAATGAGCAGTTCTTC
. TRBJ2-5 . TRBV5-1 CASSQVKDLQETQYF TGCGCCAGCAGCCAAGTGAAAGACCTTCAAGAGACCCAGTACTTC
. TRBJ1-5 TRBD1 TRBV7-2 CASSPQGQGYQPQHF TGTGCCAGCAGCCCCCAAGGACAGGGTTATCAGCCCCAGCATTTT
. TRBJ2-2 . TRBV7-7 CASSSDGRYAGELFF TGTGCCAGCAGCTCTGACGGGAGATACGCCGGGGAGCTGTTTTTT
. TRBJ1-5 . TRBV28 CASSSAGFRPQHF TGTGCCAGCAGTTCAGCAGGGTTTCGGCCCCAGCATTTT
. TRBJ2-7 . TRBV5-1 CASSLALSTYEQYF TGCGCCAGCAGCTTGGCCCTTAGCACCTACGAGCAGTACTTC
. TRBJ2-5 . TRBV15 CATSSRDGVETQYF TGTGCCACCAGCAGTAGAGATGGCGTAGAGACCCAGTACTTC
once TRBJ2-3 . TRBV4-3 CASSQDNADTQYF TGCGCCAGCAGCCAAGATAACGCAGATACGCAGTATTTT
. TRBJ2-7 TRBD1 TRBV28 CATDRLYGDRGSYEQYF TGTGCCACCGACCGGTTATATGGCGACAGGGGCTCCTACGAGCAGTACTTC
. TRBJ1-1 TRBD1 TRBV28 CASNYPGQGEEGTEAFF TGTGCCAGCAACTACCCGGGACAGGGGGAAGAGGGCACTGAAGCTTTCTTT
. TRBJ2-7 . TRBV7-2 CASSLVGGRDYEQYF TGTGCCAGCAGCTTAGTGGGGGGTCGGGACTACGAGCAGTACTTC
. TRBJ2-3 . TRBV6-1 CASRVMSLVTDTQYF TGTGCCAGCAGAGTTATGTCCTTAGTCACAGATACGCAGTATTTT
. TRBJ1-3 . TRBV9 CASSAQGSGNTIYF TGTGCCAGCAGCGCACAGGGAAGTGGAAACACCATATATTTT
. TRBJ2-3 . TRBV6-6 CASSYREADTQYF TGTGCCAGCAGTTACAGGGAGGCAGATACGCAGTATTTT
. TRBJ2-5 TRBD2 TRBV5-4 CASSNLRGGETQYF TGTGCCAGCAGCAATTTGCGGGGGGGAGAGACCCAGTACTTC
. TRBJ2-7 . TRBV18 CASSPGGGGYEQYF TGTGCCAGCTCACCTGGCGGGGGCGGTTACGAGCAGTACTTC
. TRBJ1-4 . TRBV19 CASSESEKLFF TGTGCCAGTAGCGAGTCAGAAAAACTGTTTTTT
. TRBJ2-2 . TRBV18 CASSPTISFNTGELFF TGTGCCAGCTCACCTACAATCTCTTTTAACACCGGGGAGCTGTTTTTT
. TRBJ2-7 . TRBV19 CASSPRKGTNHEQYF TGTGCCAGTAGTCCTCGGAAGGGGACCAACCACGAGCAGTACTTC
. TRBJ2-1 . TRBV9 CASSVTGGLYNEQFF TGTGCCAGCAGCGTAACGGGGGGCCTCTACAATGAGCAGTTCTTC
. TRBJ2-7 TRBD2 TRBV7-3 CASSLTLAGVHEQYF TGTGCCAGCAGCTTAACACTAGCGGGGGTCCACGAGCAGTACTTC
. TRBJ2-1 TRBD1 TRBV19 CASSMLTGGRGDEQFF TGTGCCAGTAGTATGCTCACAGGGGGAAGGGGCGATGAGCAGTTCTTC
. TRBJ1-6 . TRBV28 CATSMGPLHF TGTGCCACATCGATGGGACCCCTCCACTTT
. TRBJ1-3 . TRBV5-5 CASSSSGPPFSGNTIYF TGTGCCAGCAGCTCGTCAGGGCCCCCGTTCTCTGGAAACACCATATATTTT
. TRBJ2-7 . TRBV5-1 CASSPLNSYEQYF TGCGCCAGCAGCCCCCTCAACTCCTACGAGCAGTACTTC
. TRBJ2-4 . TRBV2 CATTYGGLAKNIQYF TGTGCCACGACCTATGGGGGCCTAGCCAAAAACATTCAGTACTTC
. TRBJ2-5 TRBD2 TRBV5-5 CASSAGTSGGTPRYPQYF TGTGCCAGCAGCGCCGGGACTAGCGGGGGGACGCCGAGATATCCCCAGTACTTC
. TRBJ2-3 TRBD1 TRBV19 CASSPQQGILADTQYF TGTGCCAGTAGTCCTCAACAGGGGATCCTAGCAGATACGCAGTATTTT
. TRBJ2-3 . TRBV6-1 CASSRARTDTQYF TGTGCCAGCAGCAGAGCTCGCACAGATACGCAGTATTTT
. TRBJ2-1 TRBD2 TRBV25-1 CASSDRIGTGGEQFF TGTGCCAGCAGTGACCGAATCGGGACGGGGGGGGAGCAGTTCTTC
. TRBJ1-4 . TRBV6-6 CASSPYLGASNEKLFF TGTGCCAGCAGCCCCTACCTTGGTGCCAGTAATGAAAAACTGTTTTTT
. TRBJ1-1 . TRBV5-1 CASSYRGLANTEAFF TGCGCCAGCAGCTACCGGGGGCTCGCGAACACTGAAGCTTTCTTT
once TRBJ2-7 TRBD2 TRBV7-8 CASSKLAGGPNEQYF TGTGCCAGCAGCAAACTAGCGGGGGGGCCGAACGAGCAGTACTTC
. TRBJ1-2 TRBD1 TRBV19 CASSITGVGAYGYTF TGTGCCAGTAGTATTACAGGGGTAGGGGCCTATGGCTACACCTTC